The 5 T cell receptor beta chains listed next were all sequenced from one sample in a study of response to subunit inactivated influenza vaccine. Each CDR3 protein is one row after TCRdb ran MiXCR on the RT-PCR reads. The sample includes about 530,000 distinct CDR3 sequences, roughly 10% seen only once; the top ten take roughly 10%. Sequenced material: PBMCs from blood, taken on the day of vaccination. The origin of the receptors is a man aged 45-65 years who received an inactivated influenza vaccine.

This clonotype was detected once. The chain employs TRBV12-3 or TRBV12-4 and TRBJ2-7; TRBD1 matches at 7 bases. J was trimmed by 5 bases and V by 5 bases; bases with no gene match: 9. The length of the CDR3 is 14 residues. The DNA of the CDR3 is TGTGCCAGCAGTACGCCCCAGGGGGTCCACGAGCAGTACTTC. Translating gives CASSTPQGVHEQYF.

This clonotype was counted ten times or more. The chain joins TRBV13 to TRBJ2-3; 7 nucleotides align to TRBD2. Germline lookup yields CDR1 PRHDT and CDR2 FYEKMQ (reference sequence). CDR3 length: 16 residues. Trimming took 1 base from V and 4 from J; bases not matched to a gene: 8. CDR3 in DNA: TGTGCCAGCAGCTTAGAGATGATGCTAGCGGCAGATACGCAGTATTTT. As protein: CASSLEMMLAADTQYF.

The chain employs TRBV7-2 and TRBJ1-4; D is undetermined. Looked up from germline, CDR1 is SGHTA and CDR2 is FQGNSA. The CDR3 has 15 residues. Trimming stripped 4 bases from V and 2 bases from J, with 11 bases between. In DNA form, the CDR3 reads TGTGCCAGCAGCTCCCCCGGGCCCACTAATGAAAAACTGTTTTTT. Residues: CASSSPGPTNEKLFF.

This clonotype has only a few counts. The chain has TRBV12-3 or TRBV12-4 and TRBJ2-7, with TRBD2 matching 16 bases. The CDR3 runs 20 residues. V shed 3 bases, J shed 2 bases, and the junction held 13 bases outside the gene matches. DNA for the CDR3: TGTGCCAGCAGTTTCGTCCCCGGGACTAGCGGGAGGGCCAACACCTACGAGCAGTACTTC. Protein: CASSFVPGTSGRANTYEQYF.

This clonotype showed up just a few times. This chain connects TRBV5-1 to TRBJ1-2; D remains ambiguous. The CDR3 runs 13 residues. The germline gives CDR1 SGHRS, CDR2 YFSETQ. V gave up 0 bases and J gave up 5 bases, with 8 bases separating them. The CDR3 spells CASSLVDGYGYTF. The CDR3 region has the DNA TGCGCCAGCAGCTTGGTAGATGGTTATGGCTACACCTTC.